These T cell receptor beta chains were read from a single sample in a study of T cells in Graves' hyperthyroidism and ophthalmopathy. TCRdb passed the multiplex PCR reads through MiXCR, listing each CDR3 protein once. Of about 260,000 distinct CDR3 sequences in the sample, less than 30% were seen once. Sequenced input: blood. These receptors were collected from a middle-aged man with Graves' hyperthyroidism that later progressed to Graves' ophthalmopathy. CDR3s include the opening cysteine and the closing phenylalanine or tryptophan. D genes are given only for firm matches. Clone size is stated in some rows and not others, as once, few, many or a class when expanded.

V: TRBV28; J: TRBJ2-5; D: -; size: few; CDR3: CASSSSIETQYF; DNA: TGTGCCAGCAGTAGCTCAATCGAGACCCAGTACTTC
V: TRBV28; J: TRBJ2-7; D: -; size: few; CDR3: CASSLGHLLAEQYF; DNA: TGTGCCAGCAGTCTAGGACACCTCCTGGCTGAGCAGTACTTC
V: TRBV6-1; J: TRBJ1-2; D: -; size: few; CDR3: CASRAGANYGYTF; DNA: TGTGCCAGCAGGGCGGGGGCAAACTATGGCTACACCTTC
V: TRBV5-1; J: TRBJ1-5; D: TRBD1; size: many; CDR3: CASSLGGTGGNQPQHF; DNA: TGCGCCAGCAGCTTGGGTGGGACAGGGGGCAATCAGCCCCAGCATTTT
V: TRBV5-1; J: TRBJ1-5; D: -; size: many; CDR3: CASSYDTGFNQPQHF; DNA: TGCGCCAGCAGCTATGACACGGGGTTCAATCAGCCCCAGCATTTT
V: TRBV28; J: TRBJ2-7; D: TRBD2; size: -; CDR3: CASSLSGGSTYEQYF; DNA: TGTGCCAGCAGTTTATCAGGCGGGAGCACCTACGAGCAGTACTTC
V: TRBV28; J: TRBJ2-7; D: -; size: many; CDR3: CASSVKRYEQYF; DNA: TGTGCCAGCAGCGTCAAAAGATACGAGCAGTACTTC
V: TRBV7-9; J: TRBJ1-2; D: -; size: many; CDR3: CASSIDQAYYGYTF; DNA: TGTGCCAGCAGCATCGACCAGGCGTACTATGGCTACACCTTC
V: TRBV4-2; J: TRBJ2-7; D: TRBD2; size: many; CDR3: CASTTGRAGVYEQYF; DNA: TGTGCCAGCACCACGGGGCGAGCGGGAGTCTACGAGCAGTACTTC
V: TRBV12-3/TRBV12-4; J: TRBJ1-2; D: TRBD1; size: many; CDR3: CASSRAGQANYGYTF; DNA: TGTGCCAGCAGCCGGGCGGGACAGGCAAACTATGGCTACACCTTC
V: TRBV15; J: TRBJ1-1; D: -; size: -; CDR3: CATSKQQDAEAFF; DNA: TGTGCCACGAGCAAGCAGCAAGACGCTGAAGCTTTCTTT
V: TRBV25-1; J: TRBJ2-7; D: -; size: -; CDR3: CASSRPGRSYEQYF; DNA: TGTGCCAGCAGTCGCCCGGGCAGATCCTACGAGCAGTACTTC
V: TRBV5-1; J: TRBJ2-2; D: TRBD2; size: -; CDR3: CASKLLAGGPSGELFF; DNA: TGCGCCAGCAAACTCTTAGCGGGAGGCCCCAGCGGGGAGCTGTTTTTT
V: TRBV12-3/TRBV12-4; J: TRBJ2-2; D: -; size: many; CDR3: CASSPRRERTGELFF; DNA: TGTGCCAGCAGTCCCCGGAGGGAGCGCACCGGGGAGCTGTTTTTT
V: TRBV5-1; J: TRBJ2-7; D: TRBD2; size: many; CDR3: CASNPGGVLTYEQYF; DNA: TGCGCCAGCAACCCGGGAGGGGTTTTAACCTACGAGCAGTACTTC
V: TRBV11-2; J: TRBJ2-3; D: -; size: many; CDR3: CASRYPDLPTDTQYF; DNA: TGTGCCAGCAGATATCCAGACCTTCCCACAGATACGCAGTATTTT
V: TRBV11-2; J: TRBJ1-1; D: -; size: many; CDR3: CASSSPGANTEAFF; DNA: TGTGCCAGCAGCTCCCCGGGGGCGAACACTGAAGCTTTCTTT